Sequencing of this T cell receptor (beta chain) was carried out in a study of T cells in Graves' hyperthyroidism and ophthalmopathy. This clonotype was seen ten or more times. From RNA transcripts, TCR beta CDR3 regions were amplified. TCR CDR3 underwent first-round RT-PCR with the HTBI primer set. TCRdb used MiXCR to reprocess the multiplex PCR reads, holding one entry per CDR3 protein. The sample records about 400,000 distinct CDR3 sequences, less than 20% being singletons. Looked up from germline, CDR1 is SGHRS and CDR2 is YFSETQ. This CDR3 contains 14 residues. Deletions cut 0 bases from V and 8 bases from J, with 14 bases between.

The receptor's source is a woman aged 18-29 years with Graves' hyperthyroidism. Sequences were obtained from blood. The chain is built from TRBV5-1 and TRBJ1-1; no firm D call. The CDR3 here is CASSLDGRGTEAFF. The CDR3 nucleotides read TGCGCCAGCAGCTTGGATGGGCGGGGAACCGAAGCTTTCTTT.